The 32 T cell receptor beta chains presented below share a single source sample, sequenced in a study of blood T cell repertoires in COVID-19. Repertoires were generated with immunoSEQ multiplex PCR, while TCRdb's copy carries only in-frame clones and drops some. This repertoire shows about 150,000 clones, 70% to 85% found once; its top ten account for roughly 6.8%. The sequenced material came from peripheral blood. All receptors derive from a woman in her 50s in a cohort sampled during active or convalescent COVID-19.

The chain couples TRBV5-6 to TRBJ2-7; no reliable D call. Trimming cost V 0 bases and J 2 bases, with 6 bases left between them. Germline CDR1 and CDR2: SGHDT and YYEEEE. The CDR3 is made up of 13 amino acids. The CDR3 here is CASSLDRAYEQYF. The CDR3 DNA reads TGTGCCAGCAGCTTGGATCGGGCCTACGAGCAGTACTTC.

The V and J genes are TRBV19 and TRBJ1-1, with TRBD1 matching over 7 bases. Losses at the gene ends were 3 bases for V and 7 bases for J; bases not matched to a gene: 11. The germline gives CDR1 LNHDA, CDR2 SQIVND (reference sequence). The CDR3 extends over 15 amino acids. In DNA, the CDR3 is TGTGCCAGTAGTATTCTAGTCAAACAGGGGCATGAAGCTTTCTTT. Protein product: CASSILVKQGHEAFF.

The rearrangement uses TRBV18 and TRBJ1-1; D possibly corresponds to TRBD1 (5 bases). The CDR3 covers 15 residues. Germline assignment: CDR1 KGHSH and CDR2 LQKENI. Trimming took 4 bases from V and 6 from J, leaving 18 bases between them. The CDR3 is CASSLQGRDEAEAFF. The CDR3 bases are TGTGCCAGCTCACTGCAGGGCAGAGACGAGGCTGAAGCTTTCTTT.

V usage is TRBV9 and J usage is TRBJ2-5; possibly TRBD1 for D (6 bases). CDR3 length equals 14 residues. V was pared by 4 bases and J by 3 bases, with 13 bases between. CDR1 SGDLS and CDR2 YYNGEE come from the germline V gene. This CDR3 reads CASSLEAGEETQYF. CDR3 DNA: TGTGCCAGCAGCCTAGAAGCAGGGGAAGAGACCCAGTACTTC.

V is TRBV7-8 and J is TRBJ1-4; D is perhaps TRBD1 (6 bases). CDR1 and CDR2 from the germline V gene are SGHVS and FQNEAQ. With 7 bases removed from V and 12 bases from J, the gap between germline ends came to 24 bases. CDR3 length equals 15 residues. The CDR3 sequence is CASTLVQGTLGELFF. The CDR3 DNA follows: TGTGCCAGCACCCTCGTACAGGGAACCCTTGGGGAACTGTTTTTT.

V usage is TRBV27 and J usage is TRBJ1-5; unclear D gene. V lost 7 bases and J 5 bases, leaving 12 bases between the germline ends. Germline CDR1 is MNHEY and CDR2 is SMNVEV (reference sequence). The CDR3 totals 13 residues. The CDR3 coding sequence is TGTGCCAGCACCCACCCACAACATCAGCCCCAGCATTTT. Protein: CASTHPQHQPQHF.

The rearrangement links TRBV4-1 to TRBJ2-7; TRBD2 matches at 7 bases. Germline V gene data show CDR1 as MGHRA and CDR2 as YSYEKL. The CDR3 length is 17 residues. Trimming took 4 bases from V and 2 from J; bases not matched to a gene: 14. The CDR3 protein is CASSPPRGWGGAYEQYF. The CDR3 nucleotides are TGCGCCAGCAGCCCACCGCGGGGGTGGGGTGGGGCCTACGAGCAGTACTTC.

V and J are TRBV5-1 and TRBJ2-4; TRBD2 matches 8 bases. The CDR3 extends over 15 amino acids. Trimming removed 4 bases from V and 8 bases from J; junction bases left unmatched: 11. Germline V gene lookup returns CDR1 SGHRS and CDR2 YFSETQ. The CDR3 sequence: CASSPSRTRGDIQYF. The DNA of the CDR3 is TGCGCCAGCAGCCCGTCAAGGACGCGGGGGGACATTCAGTACTTC. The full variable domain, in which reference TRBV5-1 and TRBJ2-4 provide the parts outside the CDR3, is KAGVTQTPRYLIKTRGQQVTLSCSPISGHRSVSWYQQTPGQGLQFLFEYFSETQRNKGNFPGRFSGRQFSNSRSEMNVSTLELGDSALYLCASSPSRTRGDIQYFGAGTRLSVL.

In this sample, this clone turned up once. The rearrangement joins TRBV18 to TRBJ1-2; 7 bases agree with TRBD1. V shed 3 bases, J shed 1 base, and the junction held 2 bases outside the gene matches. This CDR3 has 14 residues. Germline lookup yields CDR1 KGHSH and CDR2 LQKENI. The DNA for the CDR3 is TGTGCCAGCTCACCGAGGGACAGTAACTATGGCTACACCTTC. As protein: CASSPRDSNYGYTF.

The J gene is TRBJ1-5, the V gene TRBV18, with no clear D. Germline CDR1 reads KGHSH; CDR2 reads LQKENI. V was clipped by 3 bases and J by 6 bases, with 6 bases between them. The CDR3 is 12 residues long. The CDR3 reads CASSPNGQPQHF. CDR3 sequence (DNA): TGTGCCAGCTCACCGAACGGTCAGCCCCAGCATTTT.

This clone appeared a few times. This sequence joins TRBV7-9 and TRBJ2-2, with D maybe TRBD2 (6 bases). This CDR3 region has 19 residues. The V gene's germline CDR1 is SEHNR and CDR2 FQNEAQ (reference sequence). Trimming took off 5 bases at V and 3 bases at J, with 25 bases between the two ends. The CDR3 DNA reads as TGTGCCAGCAGCGGAGGGGAACTAATGCCGGGAACTTACACCGGGGAGCTGTTTTTT. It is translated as CASSGGELMPGTYTGELFF.

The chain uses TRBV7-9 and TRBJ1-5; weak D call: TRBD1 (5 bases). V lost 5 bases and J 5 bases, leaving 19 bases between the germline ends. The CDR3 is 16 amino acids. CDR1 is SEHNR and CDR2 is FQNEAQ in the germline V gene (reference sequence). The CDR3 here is CASSPAGRGLDQPQHF. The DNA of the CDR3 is TGTGCCAGCAGCCCCGCCGGTCGGGGGTTAGATCAGCCCCAGCATTTT. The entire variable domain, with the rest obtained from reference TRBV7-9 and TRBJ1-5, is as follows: DTGVSQNPRHKITKRGQNVTFRCDPISEHNRLYWYRQTLGQGPEFLTYFQNEAQLEKSRLLSDRFSAERPKGSFSTLEIQRTEQGDSAMYLCASSPAGRGLDQPQHFGDGTRLSIL.

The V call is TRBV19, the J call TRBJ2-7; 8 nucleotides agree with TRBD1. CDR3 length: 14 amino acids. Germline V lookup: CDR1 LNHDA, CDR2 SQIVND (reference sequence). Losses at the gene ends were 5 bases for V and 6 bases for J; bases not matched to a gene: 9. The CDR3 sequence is CASSGQDRGGEQYF. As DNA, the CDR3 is TGTGCCAGTAGTGGTCAAGACAGGGGTGGCGAGCAGTACTTC.

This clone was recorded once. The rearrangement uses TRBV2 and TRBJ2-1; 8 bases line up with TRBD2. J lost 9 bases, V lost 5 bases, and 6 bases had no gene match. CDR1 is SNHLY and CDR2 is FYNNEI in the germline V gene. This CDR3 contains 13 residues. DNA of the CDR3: TGTGCCAGCAGTTTCGGGGGGGCGCGTGAGCAGTTCTTC. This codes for CASSFGGAREQFF.

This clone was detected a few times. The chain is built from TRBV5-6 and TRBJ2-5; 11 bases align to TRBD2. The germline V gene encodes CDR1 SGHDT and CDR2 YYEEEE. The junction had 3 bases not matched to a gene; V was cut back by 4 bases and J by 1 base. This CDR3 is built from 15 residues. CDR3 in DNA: TGTGCCAGCAGCCTGGGGACTAGCGGCCAAGAGACCCAGTACTTC. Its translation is CASSLGTSGQETQYF.

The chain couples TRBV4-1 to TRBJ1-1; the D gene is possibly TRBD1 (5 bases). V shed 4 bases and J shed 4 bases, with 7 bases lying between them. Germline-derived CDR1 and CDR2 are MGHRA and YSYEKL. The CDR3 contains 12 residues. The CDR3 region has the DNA TGCGCCAGCAGCCTAGGGGTCACTGAAGCTTTCTTT. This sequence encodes CASSLGVTEAFF.

The CDR3 is CASSQATGTGGGGYTF. The CDR3 bases are TGCGCCAGCAGCCAAGCGACCGGGACAGGGGGCGGTGGCTACACCTTC. The rearrangement uses TRBV4-3 and TRBJ1-2; TRBD1 agrees at 12 bases. From germline, CDR1 is LGHNA and CDR2 YSLEER. Trimming at V came to 1 base and at J to 7 bases, leaving 7 bases not matched to a gene. The CDR3 consists of 16 residues.

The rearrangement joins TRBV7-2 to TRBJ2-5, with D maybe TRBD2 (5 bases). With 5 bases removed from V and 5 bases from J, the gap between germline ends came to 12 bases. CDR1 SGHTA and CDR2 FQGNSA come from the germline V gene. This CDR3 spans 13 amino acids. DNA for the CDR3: TGTGCCAGCAGCCGATGGACTCGCGAGACCCAGTACTTC. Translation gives CASSRWTRETQYF.

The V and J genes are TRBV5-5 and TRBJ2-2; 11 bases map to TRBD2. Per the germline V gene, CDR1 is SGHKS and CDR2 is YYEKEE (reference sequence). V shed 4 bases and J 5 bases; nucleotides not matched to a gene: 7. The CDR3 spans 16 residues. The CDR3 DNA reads TGTGCCAGCAGCGTGGGACTAGCGGCCCTAACCGGGGAGCTGTTTTTT. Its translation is CASSVGLAALTGELFF.

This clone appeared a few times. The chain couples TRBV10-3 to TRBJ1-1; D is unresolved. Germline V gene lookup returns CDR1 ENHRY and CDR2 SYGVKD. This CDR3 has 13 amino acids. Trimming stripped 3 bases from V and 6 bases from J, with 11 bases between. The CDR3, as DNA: TGTGCCATCAGTGATAGCTCTCGCGCTGAAGCTTTCTTT. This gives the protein CAISDSSRAEAFF.

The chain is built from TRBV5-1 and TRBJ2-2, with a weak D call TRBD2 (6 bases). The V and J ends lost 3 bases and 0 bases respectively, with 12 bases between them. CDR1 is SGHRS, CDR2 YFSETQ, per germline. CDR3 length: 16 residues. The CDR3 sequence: CASSYRRGSNTGELFF. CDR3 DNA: TGCGCCAGCAGCTACCGTCGGGGGTCGAACACCGGGGAGCTGTTTTTT.

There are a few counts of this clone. CDR3 protein: CASTPRGESSFYEQYF. In DNA, the CDR3 is TGTGCCAGCACGCCTCGGGGGGAGTCTTCCTTCTACGAGCAGTACTTC. The V and J genes are TRBV7-9 and TRBJ2-7; 7 bases are shared with TRBD2. The CDR3 length is 16 residues. Germline V gives CDR1 SEHNR, CDR2 FQNEAQ (reference sequence). V was pared by 7 bases and J by 3 bases, with 15 bases of the junction left unmatched.

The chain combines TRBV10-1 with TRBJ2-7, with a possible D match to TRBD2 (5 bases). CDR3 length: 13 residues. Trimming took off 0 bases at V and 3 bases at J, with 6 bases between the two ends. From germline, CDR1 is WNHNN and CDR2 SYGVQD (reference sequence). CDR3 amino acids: CASSESGDYEQYF. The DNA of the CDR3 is TGCGCCAGCAGTGAGTCCGGGGACTACGAGCAGTACTTC.

Written as DNA, the CDR3 is TGTGCCAGCAGTGATGGACAGGTACTTTACAATGAGCAGTTCTTC. Protein sequence: CASSDGQVLYNEQFF. The gene calls are TRBV25-1 and TRBJ2-1, with 7 bases fitting TRBD1. The length of the CDR3 is 15 residues. Germline CDR1 reads MGHDK; CDR2 reads SYGVNS. Trimming cost V 3 bases and J 4 bases; bases outside gene matches: 6.

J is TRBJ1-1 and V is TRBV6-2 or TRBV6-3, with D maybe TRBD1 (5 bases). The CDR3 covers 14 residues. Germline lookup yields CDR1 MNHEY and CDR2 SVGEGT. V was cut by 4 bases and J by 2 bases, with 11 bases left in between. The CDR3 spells CASSLATDNTEAFF. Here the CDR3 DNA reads TGTGCCAGCAGTTTGGCGACAGACAACACTGAAGCTTTCTTT.

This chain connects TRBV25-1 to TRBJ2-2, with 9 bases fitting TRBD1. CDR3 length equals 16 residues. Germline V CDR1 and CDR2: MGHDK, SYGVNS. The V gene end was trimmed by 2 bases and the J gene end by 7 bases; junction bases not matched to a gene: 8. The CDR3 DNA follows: TGTGCCAGCAGTGAACCCGGGACAGGGAATAGCGGGGAGCTGTTTTTT. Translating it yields CASSEPGTGNSGELFF.

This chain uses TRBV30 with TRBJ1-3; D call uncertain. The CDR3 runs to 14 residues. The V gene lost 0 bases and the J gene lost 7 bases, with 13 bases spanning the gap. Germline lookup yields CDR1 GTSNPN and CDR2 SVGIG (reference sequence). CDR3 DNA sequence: TGTGCCTGGAGTGTTCGGGGTGGTTCGAACACCATATATTTT. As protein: CAWSVRGGSNTIYF.

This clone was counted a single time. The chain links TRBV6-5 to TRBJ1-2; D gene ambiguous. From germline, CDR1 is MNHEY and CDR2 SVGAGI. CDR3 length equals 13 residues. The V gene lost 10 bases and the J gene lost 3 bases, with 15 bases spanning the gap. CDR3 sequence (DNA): TGTGCCATCGCGACACCCCCACACTATGGCTACACCTTC. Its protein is CAIATPPHYGYTF.

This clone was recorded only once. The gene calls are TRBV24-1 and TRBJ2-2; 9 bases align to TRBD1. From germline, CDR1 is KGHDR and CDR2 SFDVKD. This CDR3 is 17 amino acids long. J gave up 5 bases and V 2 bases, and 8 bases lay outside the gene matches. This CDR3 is CATSDWGGTGWTGELFF. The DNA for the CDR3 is TGTGCCACCAGTGATTGGGGCGGGACAGGGTGGACCGGGGAGCTGTTTTTT.

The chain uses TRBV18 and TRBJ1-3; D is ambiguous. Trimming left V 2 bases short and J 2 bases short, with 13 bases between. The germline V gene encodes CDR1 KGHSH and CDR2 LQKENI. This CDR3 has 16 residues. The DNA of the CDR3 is TGTGCCAGCTCACCATCTACTGACGGGACTGGAAACACCATATATTTT. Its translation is CASSPSTDGTGNTIYF.

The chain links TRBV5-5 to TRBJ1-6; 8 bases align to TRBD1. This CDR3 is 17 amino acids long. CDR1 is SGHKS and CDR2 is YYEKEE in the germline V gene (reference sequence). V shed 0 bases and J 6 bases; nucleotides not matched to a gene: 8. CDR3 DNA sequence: TGTGCCAGCAGCTTGGCCGCCGTCAGGGGGCCTAATTCACCCCTCCACTTT. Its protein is CASSLAAVRGPNSPLHF.

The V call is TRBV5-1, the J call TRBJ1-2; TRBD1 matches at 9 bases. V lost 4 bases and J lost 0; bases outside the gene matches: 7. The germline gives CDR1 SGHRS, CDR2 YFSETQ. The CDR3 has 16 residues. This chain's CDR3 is CASSLTGTGSNYGYTF. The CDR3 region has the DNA TGCGCCAGCAGCCTCACCGGGACAGGGTCTAACTATGGCTACACCTTC.